Many counts were recorded for the clone carrying this T cell receptor (beta chain). The sample is drawn from a study of regulatory T cells in long-lasting Graves disease. TCR beta libraries were built with iRepertoire HTBI primers and Arm-PCR of CDR3 regions. TCRdb analysed the multiplex PCR reads with MiXCR anew, one entry per CDR3 protein. In the table there are fewer than 550,000 distinct CDR3 sequences, about 16% of which are singletons. Described time point: newly diagnosed GD, antithyroid drugs for less than 3 months. PBMC-extracted RNA yielded the TCR library. From each patient, roughly 9 milliliters of peripheral blood was drawn and collected into an EDTA anticoagulant tube. This CDR3 has 15 amino acids. The germline CDR1 and CDR2 sequences are SGHNT and YENEEA. Trimming removed 5 bases from V and 0 bases from J; junction bases left unmatched: 1. The same sample was also used in a study of T cells in Graves' hyperthyroidism and ophthalmopathy. In that study: Also found in blood were most expanded thyroid clonotypes above 0.001.

The rearrangement links TRBV11-3 to TRBJ2-1; TRBD1 aligns across 10 bases. The TCR was taken from a middle-aged woman with Graves disease. Material: peripheral blood mononuclear cells (PBMCs), obtained at new diagnosis, from a patient treated with antithyroid drugs. The DNA of the CDR3 is TGTGCCAGCAGCGACAGGGGGCCCTCCTACAATGAGCAGTTCTTC. Amino acid sequence: CASSDRGPSYNEQFF. The full variable domain, its missing parts supplied by reference TRBV11-3 and TRBJ2-1, is EAGVVQSPRYKIIEKKQPVAFWCNPISGHNTLYWYLQNLGQGPELLIRYENEEAVDDSQLPKDRFSAERLKGVDSTLKIQPAELGDSAVYLCASSDRGPSYNEQFFGPGTRLTVL.